The subject of this entry is one T cell receptor (beta chain). Its specificity is not known. This CDR3 is built from 15 residues. V shed 0 bases and J 8 bases; nucleotides not matched to a gene: 4. From germline, CDR1 is KGHSH and CDR2 LQKENI. The data derive from a study of T cell responses to AZD1222 COVID-19 vaccine. Sequenced by immunoSEQ multiplex PCR; TCRdb stores in-frame clones only, minus some. The data show fewer than 120,000 clones, with around 89% seen just once and roughly 1.5% held by the top ten. Notes on the study in general: The sample set comprised mostly white British donors with more females, and clonal diversity was possibly underestimated. Distributed over spike, vaccine-associated CD4 TCRs predominated at 160-218 and 743-854.

The clonotype was recovered from an adult in good health. V usage is TRBV18 and J usage is TRBJ1-2; 12 bases match TRBD1. Sequenced material: peripheral blood, taken on day 0 of AZD1222 vaccination. Here the CDR3 DNA reads TGTGCCAGCTCACCACCGGGGGACAGGGGGCGCGGCTACACCTTC. Translation: CASSPPGDRGRGYTF.